The 19 T cell receptor beta chains given below trace back to one sample, sequenced in a study of T-cell reconstitution after alpha-beta-depleted transplantation in children. Unique molecular identifiers tagged the TCRbeta library. TCRdb re-analysed the PCR reads in MiXCR, keeping a single row per CDR3 protein. The sample records 780,000 or so distinct CDR3 sequences, under 20% being singletons. The starting material was PBMCs, mostly from graft donor cells, obtained 360 days after TCRalphabeta/CD19-depleted stem cell transplant. The receptors stem from a male patient under 18 who had a stem cell transplant for acute lymphoblastic leukemia, so the T cells may come from the graft donor.

This clonotype has just a few counts. V usage is TRBV5-1 and J usage is TRBJ2-7; 7 bases fit TRBD1. CDR1 is SGHRS and CDR2 is YFSETQ in the germline V gene. V shed 8 bases, J shed 2 bases, and the junction held 10 bases outside the gene matches. CDR3 size: 14 residues. The CDR3 spells CARLTGTVAYEQYF. DNA of the CDR3: TGCGCCAGACTAACCGGGACAGTTGCCTACGAGCAGTACTTC.

This clonotype was picked up many times. This chain links TRBV4-1 with TRBJ2-7, with 7 bases lining up with TRBD1. V shed 3 bases, J shed 3 bases, and the junction held 5 bases outside the gene matches. The length of the CDR3 is 14 residues. CDR1 is MGHRA, CDR2 YSYEKL, per germline. Here the CDR3 reads CASSHNRGDYEQYF. The CDR3 DNA is TGCGCCAGCAGCCATAACAGGGGAGACTACGAGCAGTACTTC.

This clonotype has ten or more counts. This CDR3 is CSARDHLKGNPYEQYF. In nucleotides, the CDR3 is TGCAGTGCTAGAGATCACCTCAAGGGTAACCCCTACGAGCAGTACTTC. The chain combines TRBV20-1 with TRBJ2-7; D not certain. CDR3 length equals 16 residues. Trimming removed 0 bases at V and 2 bases at J, with 17 bases between. CDR1 is DFQATT, CDR2 SNEGSKA, per germline (reference sequence).

This clonotype was counted many times. J is TRBJ1-2 and V is TRBV12-3 or TRBV12-4, with D maybe TRBD1 (5 bases). The CDR3 length is 13 residues. The germline V and J ends were trimmed by 8 bases and 8 bases, with 18 bases remaining between them. CDR3 DNA: TGTGCCAGCCCGGGGAGGGGCGCGGAAGGCTACACCTTC. It translates to CASPGRGAEGYTF.

This clonotype appeared a few times. The chain recombines TRBV5-5 with TRBJ2-3; the match to TRBD2 covers 7 bases. The germline V gene encodes CDR1 SGHKS and CDR2 YYEKEE (reference sequence). CDR3 length equals 15 residues. J lost 6 bases, V lost 7 bases, and 14 bases had no gene match. CDR3 region: CASLGAGVLTDTQYF. CDR3 bases: TGTGCCAGCCTAGGGGCGGGAGTATTAACGGATACGCAGTATTTT.

This clonotype has a handful of counts. The chain combines TRBV7-9 with TRBJ2-1; D possibly corresponds to TRBD2 (6 bases). This CDR3 has 13 amino acids. Looked up from germline, CDR1 is SEHNR and CDR2 is FQNEAQ (reference sequence). V dropped 3 bases and J dropped 7 bases, with 10 bases sitting between them. The CDR3 spells CASSFGTLNEQFF. CDR3 nucleotide sequence: TGTGCCAGCAGCTTCGGGACTTTGAATGAGCAGTTCTTC.

V and J are TRBV12-3 or TRBV12-4 and TRBJ2-7, with D tentatively TRBD1 (6 bases). The CDR3 has 15 amino acids. Trimming removed 6 bases at V and 0 bases at J, with 15 bases between. The chain's CDR3 is CASSLGQGHSYEQYF. Here the CDR3 DNA reads TGTGCCAGCAGCTTGGGCCAGGGACACTCCTACGAGCAGTACTTC.

This chain uses TRBV5-1 with TRBJ1-2, with unresolved D. The CDR3 has 19 residues. Germline values: CDR1 SGHRS, CDR2 YFSETQ. Trimming cost V 0 bases and J 4 bases, with 25 bases left between them. For the CDR3, the DNA is TGCGCCAGCAGCTTGGCATCGGATGCAGGCATCCGGGCGGGCTATGGCTACACCTTC. Amino acid sequence: CASSLASDAGIRAGYGYTF. The full variable domain, with the rest looked up from reference TRBV5-1 and TRBJ1-2, is KAGVTQTPRYLIKTRGQQVTLSCSPISGHRSVSWYQQTPGQGLQFLFEYFSETQRNKGNFPGRFSGRQFSNSRSEMNVSTLELGDSALYLCASSLASDAGIRAGYGYTFGSGTRLTVV.

The J gene is TRBJ1-2, the V gene TRBV28, with D possibly being TRBD1 (5 bases). Germline V lookup: CDR1 MDHEN, CDR2 SYDVKM. CDR3 length: 15 residues. Trimming took 3 bases from V and 2 from J, leaving 13 bases between them. This CDR3 reads CASSFRGVQNYGYTF. The CDR3 coding sequence is TGTGCCAGCAGTTTCAGAGGGGTCCAAAACTATGGCTACACCTTC.

J is TRBJ2-5 and V is TRBV29-1; 11 bases fit TRBD2. This CDR3 is built from 15 residues. V shed 3 bases and J 5 bases; nucleotides not matched to a gene: 8. Germline V gene sequence: CDR1 SQVTM, CDR2 ANQGSEA. The CDR3 spells CSVDLLAGGYETQYF. In nucleotides, the CDR3 is TGCAGCGTTGACCTTCTAGCGGGAGGATATGAGACCCAGTACTTC.

To note about this clonotype: A much larger clone differs by one base, so this may be a read error. The J gene is TRBJ2-7, the V gene TRBV7-3, with no clear D. The CDR3 has 16 residues. Looked up from germline, CDR1 is SGHTA and CDR2 is FQGTGA. The V end lost 5 bases, the J end lost 3 bases, and 20 bases lay between the germline ends. Written as DNA, the CDR3 is TGTGCCAGCAGCCCAACGGGTCTAGTGGAAAACTACGAGCAGTACTTC. It translates to CASSPTGLVENYEQYF.

A few counts support this clonotype. The V call is TRBV11-2, the J call TRBJ2-7; 8 nucleotides line up with TRBD2. The V gene end was trimmed by 6 bases and the J gene end by 6 bases; junction bases not matched to a gene: 10. Germline V gives CDR1 SGHAT, CDR2 FQNNGV. The CDR3 extends over 14 amino acids. CDR3 sequence: CASRNSAGVGEQYF. CDR3 DNA sequence: TGTGCCAGCAGGAATTCAGCGGGAGTGGGCGAGCAGTACTTC.

There are many counts of this clonotype. V gene TRBV12-3 or TRBV12-4 combines with J gene TRBJ2-1; no firm D call. Trimming removed 6 bases from V and 3 bases from J, with 9 bases in between. CDR3 length: 13 amino acids. CDR3 nucleotide sequence: TGTGCCAGCAGATCCCGGCACTACAATGAGCAGTTCTTC. Translating gives CASRSRHYNEQFF.

This sequence joins TRBV4-1 and TRBJ2-7, with D tentatively TRBD1 or TRBD2 (5 bases each). The CDR3 totals 16 residues. V was shortened by 3 bases and J by 2 bases, with 17 bases between the two germline ends. Germline V lookup: CDR1 MGHRA, CDR2 YSYEKL. Here the CDR3 reads CASSQTPGRNTYEQYF. In DNA form, the CDR3 reads TGCGCCAGCAGCCAGACACCGGGACGGAATACCTACGAGCAGTACTTC.

This clonotype was picked up a small number of times. J is TRBJ2-7 and V is TRBV20-1; D is uncertain. Germline loops: CDR1 DFQATT, CDR2 SNEGSKA (reference sequence). V lost 4 bases and J lost 0, with 7 bases in between. This CDR3 region has 12 residues. DNA for the CDR3: TGCAGTGCTAAGTGGGGCTCCTACGAGCAGTACTTC. Encoded protein: CSAKWGSYEQYF.

This clonotype was recorded at least ten times. V is TRBV29-1 and J is TRBJ1-1; no clear D gene. Germline-derived CDR1 and CDR2 are SQVTM and ANQGSEA. The V and J ends lost 6 bases and 3 bases respectively, with 11 bases between them. The CDR3 extends over 12 amino acids. The CDR3 DNA sequence: TGCAGCGTCGTGGGTGGGGACACTGAAGCTTTCTTT. It is translated as CSVVGGDTEAFF.

This clonotype was picked up a small number of times. The chain employs TRBV9 and TRBJ2-3; 13 bases map to TRBD2. This CDR3 spans 18 amino acids. The germline gives CDR1 SGDLS, CDR2 YYNGEE. V was clipped by 0 bases and J by 2 bases; unmatched bases: 6. CDR3 region: CASSVALLAGGATDTQYF. DNA of the CDR3: TGTGCCAGCAGCGTAGCTCTACTAGCGGGAGGGGCCACAGATACGCAGTATTTT.

This clonotype was counted between two and nine times. The chain uses TRBV5-1 and TRBJ2-1; D is possibly TRBD1 (6 bases). Trimming stripped 3 bases from V and 5 bases from J, with 9 bases between. The CDR3 covers 13 residues. Germline V gene lookup returns CDR1 SGHRS and CDR2 YFSETQ. CDR3 sequence: CASSYREHNEQFF. The DNA of the CDR3 is TGCGCCAGCAGCTACAGGGAACACAATGAGCAGTTCTTC.

This clonotype showed up just a few times. The chain is built from TRBV5-1 and TRBJ2-7; 7 positions agree with TRBD1. Germline V gene lookup returns CDR1 SGHRS and CDR2 YFSETQ. Unmatched junction bases numbered 5, after V lost 2 bases and J lost 0 bases. This CDR3 spans 15 amino acids. The CDR3 region has the DNA TGCGCCAGCAGCTTAACGGGACAGATCTCCTACGAGCAGTACTTC. It yields the protein CASSLTGQISYEQYF.